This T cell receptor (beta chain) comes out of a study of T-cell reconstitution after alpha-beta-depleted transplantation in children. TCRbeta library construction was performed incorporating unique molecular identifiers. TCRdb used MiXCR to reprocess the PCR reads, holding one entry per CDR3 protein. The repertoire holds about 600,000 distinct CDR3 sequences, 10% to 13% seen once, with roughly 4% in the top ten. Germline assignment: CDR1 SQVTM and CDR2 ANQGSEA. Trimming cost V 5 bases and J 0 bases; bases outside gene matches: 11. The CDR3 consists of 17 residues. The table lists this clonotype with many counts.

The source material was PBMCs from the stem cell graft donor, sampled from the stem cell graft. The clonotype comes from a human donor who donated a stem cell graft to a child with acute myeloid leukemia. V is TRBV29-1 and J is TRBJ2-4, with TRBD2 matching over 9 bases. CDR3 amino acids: CSVQLAGLPLAKNIQYF. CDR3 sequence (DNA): TGCAGCGTTCAACTAGCGGGTTTACCTCTAGCCAAAAACATTCAGTACTTC.